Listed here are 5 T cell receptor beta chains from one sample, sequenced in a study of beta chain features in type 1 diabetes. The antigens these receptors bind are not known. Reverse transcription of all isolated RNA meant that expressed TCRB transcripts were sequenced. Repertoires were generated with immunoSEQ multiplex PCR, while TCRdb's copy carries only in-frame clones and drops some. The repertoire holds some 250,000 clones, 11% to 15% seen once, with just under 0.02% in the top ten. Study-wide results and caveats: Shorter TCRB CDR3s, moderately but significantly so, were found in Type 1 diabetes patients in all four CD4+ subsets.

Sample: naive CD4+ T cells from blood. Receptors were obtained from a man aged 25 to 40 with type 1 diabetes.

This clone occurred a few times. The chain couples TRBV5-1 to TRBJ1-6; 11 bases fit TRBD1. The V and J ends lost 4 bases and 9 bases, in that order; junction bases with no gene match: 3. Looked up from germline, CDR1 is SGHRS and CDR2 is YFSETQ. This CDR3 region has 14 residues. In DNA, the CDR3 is TGCGCCAGCAGCGGGGGACAGGGGGGTTCACCCCTCCACTTT. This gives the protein CASSGGQGGSPLHF.

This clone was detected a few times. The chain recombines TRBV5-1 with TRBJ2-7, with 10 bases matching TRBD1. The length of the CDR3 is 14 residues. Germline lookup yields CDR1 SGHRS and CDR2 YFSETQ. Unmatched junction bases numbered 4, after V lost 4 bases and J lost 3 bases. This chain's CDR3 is CASSRQGASYEQYF. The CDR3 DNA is TGCGCCAGCAGCAGACAGGGGGCGAGCTACGAGCAGTACTTC.

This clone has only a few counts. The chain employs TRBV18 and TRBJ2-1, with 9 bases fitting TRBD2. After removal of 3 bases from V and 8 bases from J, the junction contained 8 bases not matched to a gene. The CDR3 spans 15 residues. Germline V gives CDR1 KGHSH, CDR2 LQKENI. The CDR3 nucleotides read TGTGCCAGCTCACCTGGGGCTAGCGGGACAGATGAGCAGTTCTTC. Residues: CASSPGASGTDEQFF.

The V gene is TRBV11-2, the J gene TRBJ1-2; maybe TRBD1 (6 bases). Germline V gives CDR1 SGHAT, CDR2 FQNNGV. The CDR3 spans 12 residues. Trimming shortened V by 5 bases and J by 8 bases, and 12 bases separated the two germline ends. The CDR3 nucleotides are TGTGCCAGCAGCCTACAGGGAGTAGGCTACACCTTC. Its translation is CASSLQGVGYTF.

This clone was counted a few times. This CDR3 is CASSIPDRVYEQYF. The CDR3 DNA sequence: TGTGCCAGTAGTATACCCGACCGGGTCTACGAGCAGTACTTC. V and J are TRBV19 and TRBJ2-7; D ambiguous. The CDR3 is made up of 14 amino acids. Trimming left V 2 bases short and J 3 bases short, with 11 bases between. The germline CDR1 and CDR2 sequences are LNHDA and SQIVND (reference sequence).